This TCR beta chain comes out of a study of T cells expressing NK-cell markers. Study context: Seven donors tested HCMV-seropositive and one tested seronegative among the eight sequenced.

5'RACE template switching with UMIs produced the TCR beta cDNA. With the 5' RACE reads reprocessed, TCRdb shows one record per CDR3 protein and no DNA. The sample includes roughly 300,000 distinct CDR3 sequences. The CDR3 covers 14 residues. The germline CDR1 and CDR2 sequences are KGHSH and LQKENI. Sequencing was done on a sample of blood T cells: a sorted CD56 or NKG2C T cell subset, CD4+ or CD8+ T cells, or bulk PBMC T cells (not recorded which). This TCR was recovered from a woman between 18 and 70 years old in good health. The V gene is TRBV18, the J gene TRBJ1-1; TCRdb indicates TRBD1, and absent DNA this call remains unverified. The CDR3 sequence: CASSPTTGATEAFF.